This T cell receptor (beta chain) was documented in a study of blood T cell repertoires in COVID-19. The germline gives CDR1 LNHDA, CDR2 SQIVND (reference sequence). The CDR3 sequence is 15 residues long. With 4 bases clipped from V and 4 bases from J, the junction kept 5 bases outside the gene matches. Authors' processing steps: Reference gene primer amplification gave nucleated cell count estimates. Here immunoSEQ multiplex PCR was the method, and the copy in TCRdb shows in-frame clones only, minus some. The V and J calls and clone size were taken over from that table, and D and trimming were inferred from the DNA. The sample consists of about 88,000 clones, 90% of them appearing once.

Sequenced sample: peripheral blood. The J gene is TRBJ2-2, the V gene TRBV19, with 8 bases that match TRBD1. The receptor's source is a man aged 55 to 70 with acute or convalescent COVID-19. The CDR3 sequence is CASSTGTGGTGELFF. CDR3 coding DNA: TGTGCCAGTAGTACCGGGACAGGAGGCACCGGGGAGCTGTTTTTT.